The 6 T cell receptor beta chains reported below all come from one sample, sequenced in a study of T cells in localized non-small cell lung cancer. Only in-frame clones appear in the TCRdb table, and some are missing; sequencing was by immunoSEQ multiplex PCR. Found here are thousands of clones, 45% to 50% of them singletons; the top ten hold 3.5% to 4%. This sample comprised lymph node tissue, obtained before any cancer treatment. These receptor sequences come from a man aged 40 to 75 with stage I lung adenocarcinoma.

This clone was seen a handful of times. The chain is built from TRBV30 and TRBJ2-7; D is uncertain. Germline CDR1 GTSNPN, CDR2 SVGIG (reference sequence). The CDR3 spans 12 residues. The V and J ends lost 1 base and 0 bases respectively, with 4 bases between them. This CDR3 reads CAWSGPSYEQYF. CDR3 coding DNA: TGTGCCTGGAGTGGGCCCTCCTACGAGCAGTACTTC.

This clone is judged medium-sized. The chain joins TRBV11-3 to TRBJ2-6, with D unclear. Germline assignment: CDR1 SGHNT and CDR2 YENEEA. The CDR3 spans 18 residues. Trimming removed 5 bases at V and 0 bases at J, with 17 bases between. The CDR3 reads CASSGDPLGFSGANVLTF. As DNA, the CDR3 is TGTGCCAGCAGCGGAGACCCCTTGGGGTTCTCTGGGGCCAACGTCCTGACTTTC.

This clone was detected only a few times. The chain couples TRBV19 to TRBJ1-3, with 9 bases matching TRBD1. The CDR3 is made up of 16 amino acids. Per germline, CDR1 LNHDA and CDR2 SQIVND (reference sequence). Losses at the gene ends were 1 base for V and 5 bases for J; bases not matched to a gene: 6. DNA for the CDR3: TGTGCCAGTAGTATAGGGGGGGACAGGGCCAGAAACACCATATATTTT. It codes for CASSIGGDRARNTIYF.

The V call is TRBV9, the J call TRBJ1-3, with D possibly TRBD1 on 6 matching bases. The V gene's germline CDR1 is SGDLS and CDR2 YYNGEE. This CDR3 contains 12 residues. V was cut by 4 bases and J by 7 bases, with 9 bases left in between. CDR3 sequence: CASSLQGNTIYF. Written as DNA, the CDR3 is TGTGCCAGCAGCTTACAGGGTAACACCATATATTTT.

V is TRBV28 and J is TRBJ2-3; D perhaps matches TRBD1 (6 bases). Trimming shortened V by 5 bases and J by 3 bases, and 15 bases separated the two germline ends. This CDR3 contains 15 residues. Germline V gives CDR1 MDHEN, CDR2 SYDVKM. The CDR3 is CASSPPTGLTDTQYF. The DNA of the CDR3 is TGTGCCAGCAGTCCACCAACAGGGCTAACAGATACGCAGTATTTT.

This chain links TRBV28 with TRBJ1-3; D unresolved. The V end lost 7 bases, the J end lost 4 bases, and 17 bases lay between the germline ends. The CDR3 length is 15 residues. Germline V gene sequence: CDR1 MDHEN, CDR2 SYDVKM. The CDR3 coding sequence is TGTGCCAGCACCCATTCATGGGTCTACGGAAACACCATATATTTT. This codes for CASTHSWVYGNTIYF.